The rows below give T cell receptor beta chains drawn from one sample of a study of cytomegalovirus exposure and HLA in healthy donors. Produced via immunoSEQ multiplex PCR; TCRdb's table is partial and in-frame only. The table has more than 150,000 clones, about 80% seen once. The sequencing input was PBMCs. The receptor source for this set is a woman under 30 in good health and CMV-seropositive. The CDR3 runs from the conserved cysteine through the conserved F or W. A D gene is named only where the DNA matches it firmly. Clone size appears in some rows only: once, few, many, or a class for an expanded clone.

V gene: TRBV19; J gene: TRBJ2-2; D gene: -; clone size: -; CDR3 protein: CAAWGGLRPGELFF; CDR3 DNA: TGTGCCGCCTGGGGGGGGCTGCGACCCGGGGAGCTGTTTTTT
V gene: TRBV9; J gene: TRBJ2-1; D gene: -; clone size: -; CDR3 protein: CASSETGSSYNEQFF; CDR3 DNA: TGTGCCAGCAGCGAGACGGGAAGCTCCTACAATGAGCAGTTCTTC
V gene: TRBV7-2; J gene: TRBJ1-1; D gene: -; clone size: -; CDR3 protein: CASSRPAGEAFF; CDR3 DNA: TGTGCCAGCAGCCGTCCCGCAGGCGAAGCTTTCTTT
V gene: TRBV4-2; J gene: TRBJ2-3; D gene: TRBD2; clone size: -; CDR3 protein: CASSQEVAGGLTDTQYF; CDR3 DNA: TGTGCCAGCAGCCAAGAAGTCGCGGGGGGACTCACAGATACGCAGTATTTT
V gene: TRBV7-2; J gene: TRBJ2-1; D gene: TRBD2; clone size: -; CDR3 protein: CASSISGGSYNEQFF; CDR3 DNA: TGTGCCAGCAGCATTAGCGGGGGGTCCTACAATGAGCAGTTCTTC
V gene: TRBV7-2; J gene: TRBJ2-1; D gene: TRBD2; clone size: -; CDR3 protein: CASSFSGGRLAEQFF; CDR3 DNA: TGTGCCAGCAGCTTCAGCGGGGGCCGGCTCGCCGAGCAGTTCTTC
V gene: TRBV9; J gene: TRBJ2-2; D gene: -; clone size: -; CDR3 protein: CASSADTGELFF; CDR3 DNA: TGTGCCAGCAGCGCCGACACCGGGGAGCTGTTTTTT
V gene: TRBV7-3; J gene: TRBJ2-5; D gene: TRBD1; clone size: -; CDR3 protein: CASSASQGAGQETQYF; CDR3 DNA: TGTGCCAGCAGCGCCTCACAGGGGGCCGGCCAAGAGACCCAGTACTTC
V gene: TRBV6-5; J gene: TRBJ1-1; D gene: -; clone size: -; CDR3 protein: CASRQAANTEAFF; CDR3 DNA: TGTGCCAGCCGACAGGCCGCGAACACTGAAGCTTTCTTT
V gene: TRBV2; J gene: TRBJ1-5; D gene: -; clone size: -; CDR3 protein: CASSDVVQGAQPQHF; CDR3 DNA: TGTGCCAGCAGTGACGTAGTACAGGGTGCTCAGCCCCAGCATTTT
V gene: TRBV7-9; J gene: TRBJ2-7; D gene: TRBD1; clone size: -; CDR3 protein: CASSPVGTASYEQYF; CDR3 DNA: TGTGCCAGCAGCCCAGTCGGGACAGCCTCCTACGAGCAGTACTTC
V gene: TRBV7-3; J gene: TRBJ2-5; D gene: TRBD2; clone size: -; CDR3 protein: CASSLGLAGAKTQYF; CDR3 DNA: TGTGCCAGCAGCTTAGGACTAGCGGGGGCCAAGACCCAGTACTTC
V gene: TRBV19; J gene: TRBJ1-6; D gene: TRBD1; clone size: -; CDR3 protein: CASTPSGGNYNSPLHF; CDR3 DNA: TGTGCCAGTACCCCGTCAGGGGGCAACTATAATTCACCCCTCCACTTT
V gene: TRBV7-5; J gene: TRBJ1-2; D gene: -; clone size: -; CDR3 protein: CARSLAPRGLDGYTF; CDR3 DNA: TGTGCCAGAAGCTTAGCGCCCCGGGGTTTAGATGGCTACACCTTC
V gene: TRBV18; J gene: TRBJ2-3; D gene: TRBD1; clone size: -; CDR3 protein: CASSPKFTGASTDTQYF; CDR3 DNA: TGTGCCAGCTCCCCCAAATTCACAGGGGCCAGCACAGATACGCAGTATTTT
V gene: TRBV5-1; J gene: TRBJ2-1; D gene: TRBD2; clone size: -; CDR3 protein: CASSSSGTSGEEQFF; CDR3 DNA: TGCGCCAGCAGCTCCTCCGGGACTAGCGGGGAGGAGCAGTTCTTC
V gene: TRBV7-3; J gene: TRBJ2-5; D gene: TRBD2; clone size: -; CDR3 protein: CASSPSSGGKGETQYF; CDR3 DNA: TGTGCCAGCAGCCCATCTAGCGGGGGCAAAGGGGAGACCCAGTACTTC
V gene: TRBV19; J gene: TRBJ1-1; D gene: -; clone size: once; CDR3 protein: CASSIGEDTEAFF; CDR3 DNA: TGTGCCAGTAGTATAGGGGAGGACACTGAAGCTTTCTTT
V gene: TRBV5-8; J gene: TRBJ1-4; D gene: -; clone size: -; CDR3 protein: CASSLAGFGEKLFF; CDR3 DNA: TGTGCCAGCAGCTTGGCAGGGTTTGGCGAAAAACTGTTTTTT
V gene: TRBV5-5; J gene: TRBJ1-5; D gene: -; clone size: -; CDR3 protein: CASSLDDRPNQPQHF; CDR3 DNA: TGTGCCAGCAGCTTGGATGACAGGCCCAATCAGCCCCAGCATTTT
V gene: TRBV19; J gene: TRBJ2-1; D gene: TRBD1; clone size: -; CDR3 protein: CASSIRRIGQGYNEQFF; CDR3 DNA: TGTGCCAGTAGTATCCGTCGAATAGGACAGGGCTACAATGAGCAGTTCTTC
V gene: TRBV7-8; J gene: TRBJ1-5; D gene: -; clone size: -; CDR3 protein: CASSHAGQKYSNQPQHF; CDR3 DNA: TGTGCCAGCAGCCATGCTGGACAGAAGTATAGCAATCAGCCCCAGCATTTT
V gene: TRBV4-1; J gene: TRBJ1-2; D gene: TRBD1; clone size: -; CDR3 protein: CASSQDRGSNYGYTF; CDR3 DNA: TGCGCCAGCAGCCAAGACAGGGGGTCTAACTATGGCTACACCTTC
V gene: TRBV7-9; J gene: TRBJ2-5; D gene: TRBD2; clone size: -; CDR3 protein: CASSFPRAGVQETQYF; CDR3 DNA: TGTGCCAGCAGCTTCCCGCGGGCGGGGGTCCAAGAGACCCAGTACTTC